The 29 T cell receptor beta chains in this list originate from one sample, sequenced in a study of post-analysis software for immune sequencing data. General observations from the study: Roughly 5 TRBV segments were significantly more frequent in patients than in controls. TRBV5-6, TRBV5-1 and TRBV20-1 were among these segments.

Which antigens these TCRs recognize remains unknown. Built from TCR beta cDNA, the libraries had unique molecular identifiers in them. TCRdb processed the PCR reads anew with MiXCR; each CDR3 protein has one entry. Here the sample spans fewer than 850,000 distinct CDR3 sequences, 25% to 30% being singletons. The sample consisted of blood. These receptors originate from a girl aged 10 to 17 with multiple sclerosis.

Worth noting for this clonotype: One junction end does not reproduce the germline sequence, and a read error may be involved. The chain has TRBV2 and TRBJ2-1; D perhaps matches TRBD2 (6 bases). The CDR3 totals 13 residues. Germline lookup yields CDR1 SNHLY and CDR2 FYNNEI. The CDR3 sequence: CANSEARGKGQFF. For the CDR3, the DNA is TGTGCCAACAGTGAAGCACGGGGGAAGGGGCAGTTCTTC.

This clonotype was seen more than once but under ten times. The chain uses TRBV9 and TRBJ1-4; 7 bases align to TRBD1. This CDR3 region has 15 residues. Per germline, CDR1 SGDLS and CDR2 YYNGEE. Trimming cost V 3 bases and J 7 bases; bases outside gene matches: 9. CDR3 coding DNA: TGTGCCAGCAGCGCCCTTCAGGGGGTGGGTGAAAAACTGTTTTTT. Amino acids: CASSALQGVGEKLFF. Looking up the rest from reference TRBV9 and TRBJ1-4 gives the full variable domain: DSGVTQTPKHLITATGQRVTLRCSPRSGDLSVYWYQQSLDQGLQFLIQYYNGEERAKGNILERFSAQQFPDLHSELNLSSLELGDSALYFCASSALQGVGEKLFFGSGTQLSVL.

The chain recombines TRBV5-1 with TRBJ1-1; D call uncertain. Germline V gives CDR1 SGHRS, CDR2 YFSETQ. CDR3 length equals 13 residues. V lost 0 bases and J 2 bases, leaving 5 bases between the germline ends. CDR3 region: CASSLDINTEAFF. CDR3 bases: TGCGCCAGCAGCTTGGATATTAACACTGAAGCTTTCTTT.

The chain is built from TRBV10-3 and TRBJ2-3; TRBD1 matches 7 bases. The CDR3 contains 12 residues. Per germline, CDR1 ENHRY and CDR2 SYGVKD. With V trimmed by 9 bases and J by 6 bases, 6 bases remained unmatched. The CDR3 region is CAITGAGDTQYF. As DNA, the CDR3 is TGTGCCATTACAGGGGCTGGGGATACGCAGTATTTT.

J is TRBJ2-7 and V is TRBV28; 8 bases line up with TRBD1. Germline CDR1 is MDHEN and CDR2 is SYDVKM. The CDR3 totals 14 residues. V shed 6 bases, J shed 3 bases, and the junction held 7 bases outside the gene matches. CDR3 sequence reads: CASRRTGKGYEQYF. The CDR3 DNA follows: TGTGCCAGCAGACGGACAGGGAAAGGCTACGAGCAGTACTTC.

Turning to this clonotype: Mismatch with germline at one junction end may stem from a read error. J is TRBJ2-5 and V is TRBV6-2 or TRBV6-3, with 11 positions matching TRBD1. The CDR3 is 16 amino acids. Germline CDR1 reads MNHEY; CDR2 reads SVGEGT. CDR3 in DNA: TGTGCCAGCAGTGACTCGGACAGGGGGCGCTATAATGAGCAGTACTTC. As protein: CASSDSDRGRYNEQYF.

The chain joins TRBV29-1 to TRBJ1-2; 7 nucleotides match TRBD1. Trimming removed 3 bases from V and 4 bases from J; junction bases left unmatched: 5. The CDR3 loop spans 13 amino acids. From germline, CDR1 is SQVTM and CDR2 ANQGSEA. This chain's CDR3 is CSVDNQGGYGYTF. The CDR3 coding sequence is TGCAGCGTTGATAACCAGGGGGGCTATGGCTACACCTTC. The whole variable domain, remainder taken from reference TRBV29-1 and TRBJ1-2, is SAVISQKPSRDICQRGTSLTIQCQVDSQVTMMFWYRQQPGQSLTLIATANQGSEATYESGFVIDKFPISRPNLTFSTLTVSNMSPEDSSIYLCSVDNQGGYGYTFGSGTRLTVV.

A few counts support this clonotype. The chain joins TRBV10-3 to TRBJ2-5; D is perhaps TRBD1 or TRBD2 (5 bases each). Per germline, CDR1 ENHRY and CDR2 SYGVKD. The V end was cut by 6 bases, the J end by 1 base, with 12 bases between. This CDR3 is 14 amino acids long. CDR3 protein: CAIRGVGFQETQYF. The CDR3 DNA sequence: TGTGCCATCAGGGGGGTGGGGTTCCAAGAGACCCAGTACTTC.

V usage is TRBV10-3 and J usage is TRBJ1-1, with a possible D match to TRBD1 (5 bases). Germline lookup yields CDR1 ENHRY and CDR2 SYGVKD. Trimming left V 7 bases short and J 3 bases short, with 18 bases between. There are 15 residues in the CDR3. In DNA form, the CDR3 reads TGTGCCATCAAGGCGGGGACGGGTCTTGACACTGAAGCTTTCTTT. Amino acid sequence: CAIKAGTGLDTEAFF.

This clonotype has a handful of counts. The chain couples TRBV5-4 to TRBJ2-7, with a weak D call TRBD2 (6 bases). TRBJ2-5 explains the end of the DNA better; the J call may be wrong. The germline V gene encodes CDR1 SGHNT and CDR2 YYREEE (reference sequence). This CDR3 is 15 amino acids long. For the CDR3, the DNA is TGTGCCAGCAGTCGTGTGGCGGGATTGGGGGAGACCCAGTACTTC. Translating it yields CASSRVAGLGETQYF.

CDR3 sequence: CASSLARGGIYGYTF. The DNA for the CDR3 is TGCGCCAGCAGCCTTGCAAGGGGAGGCATATACGGCTACACCTTC. The chain combines TRBV4-3 with TRBJ1-2; a weak D match, TRBD1 (5 bases). The CDR3 consists of 15 residues. Germline CDR1 and CDR2: LGHNA and YSLEER. Trimming removed 4 bases from V and 8 bases from J, with 20 bases in between.

V usage is TRBV6-2 or TRBV6-3 and J usage is TRBJ2-4, with D possibly TRBD2 on 6 matching bases. The J call is uncertain, as TRBJ2-7 better fits the DNA end. CDR3 length: 13 amino acids. Per the germline V gene, CDR1 is MNHEY and CDR2 is SVGEGT. As DNA, the CDR3 is TGTGCCAGCACCCCGGGACTTATCTACGAGCAGTACTTC. Protein product: CASTPGLIYEQYF.

The rearrangement links TRBV6-1 to TRBJ2-7, with a possible D match to TRBD2 (6 bases). The J call is uncertain, as TRBJ2-5 better fits the DNA end. Germline loops: CDR1 MNHNS, CDR2 SASEGT. The CDR3 runs 15 residues. In DNA, the CDR3 is TGTGCCAGCAGTGAAGAATGGAGGGAACAAGAGACCCAGTACTTC. It yields the protein CASSEEWREQETQYF.

This clonotype was observed a handful of times. A read error may account for a junction end that differs from germline. V usage is TRBV5-1 and J usage is TRBJ2-7; D remains unclear. CDR1 SGHRS and CDR2 YFSETQ come from the germline V gene. This CDR3 is 16 amino acids long. This CDR3 reads CASSLASRLSSYEQYF. DNA for the CDR3: TGCGCCAGCAGTTTGGCCTCTCGACTTAGCTCCTACGAGCAGTACTTC.

This chain uses TRBV29-1 with TRBJ2-3; TRBD1 might be the D (6 bases). Trimming left V 7 bases short and J 8 bases short, with 19 bases between. Germline lookup yields CDR1 SQVTM and CDR2 ANQGSEA. There are 13 residues in the CDR3. The CDR3 sequence is CSAQKGVLGTQYF. The CDR3 coding sequence is TGCAGCGCCCAGAAGGGGGTCTTAGGTACGCAGTATTTT.

The chain has TRBV6-2 or TRBV6-3 and TRBJ2-5; tentative D call: TRBD1 (5 bases). This CDR3 has 14 amino acids. Germline V CDR1 and CDR2: MNHEY, SVGEGT. With 4 bases removed from V and 11 bases from J, the gap between germline ends came to 20 bases. The CDR3: CASSFSRAYNEQYF. CDR3 nucleotide sequence: TGTGCCAGCAGTTTTTCCAGGGCCTACAATGAGCAGTACTTC.

In its sample, this clonotype was seen a few times. This may stem from a read error, because a much larger clone lies one nucleotide away. CDR3 in DNA: TGCGCCAGCAGCCAAGTAGAGGGGCGAGAGACCCAGTACTTC. Amino acids: CASSQVEGRETQYF. The rearrangement uses TRBV4-1 and TRBJ2-5; D may match TRBD1 or TRBD2 (5 bases each). This CDR3 has 14 amino acids. Germline-derived CDR1 and CDR2 are MGHRA and YSYEKL. The V and J ends lost 1 base and 4 bases respectively, with 10 bases between them.

The chain uses TRBV7-6 and TRBJ1-1, with a possible D match to TRBD1 (6 bases). The CDR3 runs 15 residues. Germline values: CDR1 SGHVS, CDR2 FNYEAQ. The V and J ends lost 7 bases and 1 base respectively, with 16 bases between them. CDR3 bases: TGTGCCAGCACCTCTTACCGGGGACAGAACACTGAAGCTTTCTTT. It translates to CASTSYRGQNTEAFF.

The rearrangement joins TRBV6-2 or TRBV6-3 to TRBJ2-1, with TRBD1 matching over 8 bases. The CDR3 extends over 17 amino acids. CDR1 is MNHEY, CDR2 SVGEGT, per germline. Germline trimming cut 8 bases from V and 1 base from J; bases unmatched to any gene: 13. CDR3 in DNA: TGTGCCAGCCAGCGAGAAACAGGGGGAAGGTCCTACAATGAGCAGTTCTTC. Its protein product is CASQRETGGRSYNEQFF.

This clonotype was seen more than once but under ten times. The chain recombines TRBV6-1 with TRBJ1-2, with a possible D match to TRBD1 (6 bases). CDR1 is MNHNS, CDR2 SASEGT, per germline. CDR3 length: 13 residues. Trimming stripped 7 bases from V and 2 bases from J, with 11 bases between. The CDR3 loop is CASTFTGNYGYTF. CDR3 nucleotide sequence: TGTGCCAGCACCTTCACAGGGAACTATGGCTACACCTTC.

This clonotype was counted a few times. This chain links TRBV5-1 with TRBJ2-1; 7 bases fit TRBD2. Per the germline V gene, CDR1 is SGHRS and CDR2 is YFSETQ. After removal of 0 bases from V and 7 bases from J, the junction contained 7 bases not matched to a gene. The CDR3 extends over 15 amino acids. CDR3 in amino acids: CASSLELAVQNEQFF. CDR3 DNA sequence: TGCGCCAGCAGCTTGGAGCTAGCGGTTCAAAATGAGCAGTTCTTC.

The rearrangement joins TRBV29-1 to TRBJ1-1; 10 bases agree with TRBD1. Trimming removed 1 base from V and 6 bases from J; junction bases left unmatched: 8. The germline CDR1 and CDR2 sequences are SQVTM and ANQGSEA. This CDR3 comprises 15 residues. The CDR3 coding sequence is TGCAGCGTTGAAGCCTACGGGGACAGGGGCTCTGAAGCTTTCTTT. This gives the protein CSVEAYGDRGSEAFF.

This sequence joins TRBV29-1 and TRBJ2-5, with 10 bases aligning to TRBD1. Germline values: CDR1 SQVTM, CDR2 ANQGSEA. The CDR3 is 14 amino acids. J was trimmed by 5 bases and V by 6 bases; bases with no gene match: 9. In nucleotides, the CDR3 is TGCAGCGTCCGGAGGACAGGGGGAGGTGAGACCCAGTACTTC. Its protein is CSVRRTGGGETQYF.

This clonotype was counted once. CDR3 nucleotides: TGCGCCAGCAGAGAAGGCCTAGCGAACTCCTACGAGCAGTACTTC. Translation gives CASREGLANSYEQYF. The genes are TRBV10-1 and TRBJ2-7, with D possibly matching TRBD2 (6 bases). CDR3 length: 15 residues. Trimming shortened V by 6 bases and J by 0 bases, and 15 bases separated the two germline ends. Germline CDR1 reads WNHNN; CDR2 reads SYGVQD (reference sequence).

This clonotype was observed a handful of times. The chain is built from TRBV7-9 and TRBJ1-1; D uncertain. Germline-derived CDR1 and CDR2 are SEHNR and FQNEAQ (reference sequence). The CDR3 covers 14 residues. The V end lost 2 bases, the J end lost 1 base, and 8 bases lay between the germline ends. The CDR3 protein is CASSLLARNTEAFF. The CDR3 DNA reads TGTGCCAGCAGCTTACTCGCTAGGAACACTGAAGCTTTCTTT.

There are a few counts of this clonotype. The chain combines TRBV11-2 with TRBJ2-1; TRBD1 is a possible D gene (6 bases). CDR3 length: 15 residues. Germline loops: CDR1 SGHAT, CDR2 FQNNGV. The germline V and J ends were trimmed by 5 bases and 4 bases, with 15 bases remaining between them. The CDR3 DNA follows: TGTGCCAGCAGCGGAGGAAGGACAGCTTACAATGAGCAGTTCTTC. Translated, it gives CASSGGRTAYNEQFF.

As DNA, the CDR3 is TGTGCCAGCGGAATCCACAGACGAAACTATGGCTACACCTTC. This translates into CASGIHRRNYGYTF. This chain connects TRBV12-3 or TRBV12-4 to TRBJ1-2; D unresolved. CDR3 size: 14 residues. With 8 bases removed from V and 2 bases from J, the gap between germline ends came to 15 bases.

The chain couples TRBV2 to TRBJ2-7, with TRBD1 matching over 10 bases. Germline CDR1 reads SNHLY; CDR2 reads FYNNEI. The ends lost 10 bases at V and 4 bases at J; junction bases unmatched: 10. This CDR3 region has 14 residues. The CDR3, as DNA: TGTGCCATACCGGGGACAGGGGAAACTTACGAGCAGTACTTC. Translation: CAIPGTGETYEQYF. Full variable domain (rest looked up from reference TRBV2 and TRBJ2-7): EPEVTQTPSHQVTQMGQEVILRCVPISNHLYFYWYRQILGQKVEFLVSFYNNEISEKSEIFDDQFSVERPDGSNFTLKIRSTKLEDSAMYFCAIPGTGETYEQYFGPGTRLTVT.

This clonotype has just a few counts. This clone may be a read error of a much larger clone one base away. The chain has TRBV3-1 and TRBJ1-2; TRBD1 aligns across 7 bases. The CDR3 runs to 12 residues. The V gene's germline CDR1 is LGHDT and CDR2 YNNKEL (reference sequence). V was clipped by 3 bases and J by 6 bases; unmatched bases: 1. CDR3 in amino acids: CASSHDRDGYTF. CDR3 sequence (DNA): TGTGCCAGCAGCCACGACAGGGATGGCTACACCTTC. Full variable domain (outside the CDR3, taken from reference TRBV3-1 and TRBJ1-2): DTAVSQTPKYLVTQMGNDKSIKCEQNLGHDTMYWYKQDSKKFLKIMFSYNNKELIINETVPNRFSPKSPDKAHLNLHINSLELGDSAVYFCASSHDRDGYTFGSGTRLTVV.